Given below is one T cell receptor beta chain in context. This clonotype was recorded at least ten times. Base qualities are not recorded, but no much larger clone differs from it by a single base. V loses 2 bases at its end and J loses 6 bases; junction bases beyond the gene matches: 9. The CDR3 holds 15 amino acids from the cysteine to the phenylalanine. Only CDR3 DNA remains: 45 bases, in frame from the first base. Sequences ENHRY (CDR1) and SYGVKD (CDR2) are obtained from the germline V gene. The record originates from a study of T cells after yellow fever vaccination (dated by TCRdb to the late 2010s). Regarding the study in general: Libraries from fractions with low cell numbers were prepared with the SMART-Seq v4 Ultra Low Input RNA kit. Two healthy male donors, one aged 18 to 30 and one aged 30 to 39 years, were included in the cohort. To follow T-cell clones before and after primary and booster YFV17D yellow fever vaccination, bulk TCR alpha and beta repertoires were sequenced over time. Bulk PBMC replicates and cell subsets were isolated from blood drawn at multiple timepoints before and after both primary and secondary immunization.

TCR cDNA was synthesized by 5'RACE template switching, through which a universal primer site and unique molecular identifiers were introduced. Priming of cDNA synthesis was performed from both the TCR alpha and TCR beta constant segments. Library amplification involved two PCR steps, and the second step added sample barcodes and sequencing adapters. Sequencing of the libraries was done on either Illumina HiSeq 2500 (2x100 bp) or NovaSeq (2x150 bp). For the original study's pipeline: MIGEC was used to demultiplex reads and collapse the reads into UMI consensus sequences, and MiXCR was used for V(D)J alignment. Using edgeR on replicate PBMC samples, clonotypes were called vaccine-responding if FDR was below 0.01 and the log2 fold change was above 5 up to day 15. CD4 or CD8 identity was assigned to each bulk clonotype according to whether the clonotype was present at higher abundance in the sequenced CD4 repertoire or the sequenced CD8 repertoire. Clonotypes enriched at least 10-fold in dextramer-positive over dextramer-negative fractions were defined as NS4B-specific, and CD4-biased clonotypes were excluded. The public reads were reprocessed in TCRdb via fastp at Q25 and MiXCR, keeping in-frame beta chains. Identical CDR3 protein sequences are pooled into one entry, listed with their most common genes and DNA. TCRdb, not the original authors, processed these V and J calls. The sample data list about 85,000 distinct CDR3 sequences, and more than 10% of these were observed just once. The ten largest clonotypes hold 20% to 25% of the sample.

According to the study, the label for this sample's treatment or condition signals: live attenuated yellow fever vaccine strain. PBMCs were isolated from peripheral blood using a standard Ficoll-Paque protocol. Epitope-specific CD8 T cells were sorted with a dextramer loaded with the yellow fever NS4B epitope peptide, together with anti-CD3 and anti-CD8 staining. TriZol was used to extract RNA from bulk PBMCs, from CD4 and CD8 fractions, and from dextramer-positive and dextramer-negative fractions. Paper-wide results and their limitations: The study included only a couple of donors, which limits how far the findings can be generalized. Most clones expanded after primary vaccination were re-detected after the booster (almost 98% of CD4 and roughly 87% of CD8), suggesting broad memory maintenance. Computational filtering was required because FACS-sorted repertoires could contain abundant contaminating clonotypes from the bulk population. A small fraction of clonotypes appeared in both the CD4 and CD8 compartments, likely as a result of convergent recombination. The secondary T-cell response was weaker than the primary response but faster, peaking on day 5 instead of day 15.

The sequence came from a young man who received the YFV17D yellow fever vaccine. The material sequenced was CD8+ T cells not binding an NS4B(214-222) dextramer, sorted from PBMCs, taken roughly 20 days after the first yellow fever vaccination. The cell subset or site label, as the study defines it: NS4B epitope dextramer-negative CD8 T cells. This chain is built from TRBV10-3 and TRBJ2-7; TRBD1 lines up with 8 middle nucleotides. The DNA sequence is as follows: TGTGCCATCAGTGAGCCCGGACAGGGACGGAGCGAGCAGTACTTC. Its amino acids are CAISEPGQGRSEQYF.